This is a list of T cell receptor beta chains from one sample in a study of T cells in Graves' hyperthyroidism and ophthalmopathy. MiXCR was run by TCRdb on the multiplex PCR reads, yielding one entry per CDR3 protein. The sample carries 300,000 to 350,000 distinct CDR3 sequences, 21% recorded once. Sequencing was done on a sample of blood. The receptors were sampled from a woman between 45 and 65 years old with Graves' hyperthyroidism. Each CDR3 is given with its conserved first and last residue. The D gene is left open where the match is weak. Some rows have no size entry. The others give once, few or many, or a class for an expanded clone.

CASSLRTPINMNTEAFF,TGTGCCAGCAGTTTGAGGACCCCGATTAACATGAACACTGAAGCTTTCTTT,TRBV27,TRBJ1-1,-,many
CASSYQSPNTEAFF,TGTGCCAGCAGTTATCAGTCCCCGAACACTGAAGCTTTCTTT,TRBV6-1,TRBJ1-1,-,many
CASSGRNGGYEQYF,TGTGCCAGCAGCGGCAGGAATGGCGGCTACGAGCAGTACTTC,TRBV7-2,TRBJ2-7,-,-
CASSPRLAGGEQFF,TGTGCCAGCAGTCCCCGACTAGCGGGGGGCGAGCAGTTCTTC,TRBV28,TRBJ2-1,TRBD2,-
CASSLGGGVDSPLHF,TGCGCCAGCAGCTTGGGCGGAGGGGTGGATTCACCCCTCCACTTT,TRBV5-1,TRBJ1-6,-,many
CASSVAGSYNEQFF,TGTGCCAGCAGTGTAGCAGGCTCCTACAATGAGCAGTTCTTC,TRBV6-1,TRBJ2-1,-,few
CASSVESYTEAFF,TGTGCCAGCAGCGTCGAAAGCTACACTGAAGCTTTCTTT,TRBV9,TRBJ1-1,-,many
CASSLVLNTAGGYTF,TGTGCCAGCAGTTTAGTTTTGAATACGGCCGGTGGCTACACCTTC,TRBV12-3/TRBV12-4,TRBJ1-2,-,few
CSVEAGWTQTSYEQYF,TGCAGCGTTGAAGCAGGTTGGACACAGACCTCCTACGAGCAGTACTTC,TRBV29-1,TRBJ2-7,-,many
CASSFRGIPHGYTF,TGTGCCAGCAGTTTTCGGGGGATTCCTCATGGCTACACCTTC,TRBV12-3/TRBV12-4,TRBJ1-2,-,many